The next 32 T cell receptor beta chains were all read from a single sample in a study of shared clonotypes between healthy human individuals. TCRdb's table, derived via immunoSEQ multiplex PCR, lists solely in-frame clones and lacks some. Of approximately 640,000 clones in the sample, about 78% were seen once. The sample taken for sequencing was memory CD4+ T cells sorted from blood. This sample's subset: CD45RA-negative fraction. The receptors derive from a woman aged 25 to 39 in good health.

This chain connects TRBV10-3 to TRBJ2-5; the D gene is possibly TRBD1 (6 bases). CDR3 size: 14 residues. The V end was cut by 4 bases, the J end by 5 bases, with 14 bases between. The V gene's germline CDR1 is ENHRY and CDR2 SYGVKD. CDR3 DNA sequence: TGTGCCATCAGTGGTACACAGGGACGGGAGACCCAGTACTTC. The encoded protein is CAISGTQGRETQYF.

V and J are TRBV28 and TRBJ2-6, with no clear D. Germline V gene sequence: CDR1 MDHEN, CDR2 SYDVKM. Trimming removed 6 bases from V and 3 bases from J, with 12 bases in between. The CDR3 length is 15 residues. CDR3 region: CASSPWEGGANVLTF. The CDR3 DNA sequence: TGTGCCAGCAGCCCCTGGGAAGGTGGGGCCAACGTCCTGACTTTC.

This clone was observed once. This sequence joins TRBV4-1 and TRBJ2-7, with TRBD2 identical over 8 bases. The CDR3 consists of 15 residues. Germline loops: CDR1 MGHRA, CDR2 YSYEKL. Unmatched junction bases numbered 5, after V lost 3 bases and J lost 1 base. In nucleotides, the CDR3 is TGCGCCAGCAGCCAGAGCGGGAGAGGGTCCTACGAGCAGTACTTC. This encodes CASSQSGRGSYEQYF.

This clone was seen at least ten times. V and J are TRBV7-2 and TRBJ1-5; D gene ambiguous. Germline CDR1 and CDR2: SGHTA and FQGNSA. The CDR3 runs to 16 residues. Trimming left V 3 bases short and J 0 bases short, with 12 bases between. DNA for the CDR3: TGTGCCAGCAGCTTGTCGGCCCTTGTTAGCAATCAGCCCCAGCATTTT. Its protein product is CASSLSALVSNQPQHF.

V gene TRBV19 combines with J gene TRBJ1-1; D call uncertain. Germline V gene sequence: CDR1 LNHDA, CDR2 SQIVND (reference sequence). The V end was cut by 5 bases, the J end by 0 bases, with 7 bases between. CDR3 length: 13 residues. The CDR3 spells CASSVTVNTEAFF. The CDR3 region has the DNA TGTGCCAGTAGTGTCACAGTGAACACTGAAGCTTTCTTT.

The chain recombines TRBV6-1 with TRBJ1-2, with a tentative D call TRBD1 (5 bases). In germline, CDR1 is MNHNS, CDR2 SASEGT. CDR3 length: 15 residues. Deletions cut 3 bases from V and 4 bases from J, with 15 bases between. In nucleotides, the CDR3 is TGTGCCAGCAGTGATCAGCCGGGACCTATCTATGGCTACACCTTC. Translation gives CASSDQPGPIYGYTF.

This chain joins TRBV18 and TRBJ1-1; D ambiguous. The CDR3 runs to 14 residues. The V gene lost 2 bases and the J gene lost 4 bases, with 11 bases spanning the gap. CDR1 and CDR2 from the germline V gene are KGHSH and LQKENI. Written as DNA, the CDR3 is TGTGCCAGCTCACCAGTTTCGGGTGTCACTGAAGCTTTCTTT. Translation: CASSPVSGVTEAFF.

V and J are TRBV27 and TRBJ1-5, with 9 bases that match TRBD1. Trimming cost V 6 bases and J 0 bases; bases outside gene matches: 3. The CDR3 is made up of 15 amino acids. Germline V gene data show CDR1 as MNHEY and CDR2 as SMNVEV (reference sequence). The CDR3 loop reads CASSKDRGSNQPQHF. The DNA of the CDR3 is TGTGCCAGCAGCAAGGACAGGGGTAGCAATCAGCCCCAGCATTTT.

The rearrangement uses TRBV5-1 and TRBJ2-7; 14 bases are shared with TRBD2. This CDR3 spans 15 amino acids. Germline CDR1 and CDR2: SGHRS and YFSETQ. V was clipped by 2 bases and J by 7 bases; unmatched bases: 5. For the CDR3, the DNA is TGCGCCAGCAGCTTCGGGACTAGCGGGAGCGGGGAGCAGTACTTC. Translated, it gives CASSFGTSGSGEQYF.

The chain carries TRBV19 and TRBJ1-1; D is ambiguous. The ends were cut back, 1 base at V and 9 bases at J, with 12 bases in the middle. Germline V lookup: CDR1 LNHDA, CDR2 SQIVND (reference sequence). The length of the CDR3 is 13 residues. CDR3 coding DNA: TGTGCCAGTAGTATAGTCCCGGAGGCGAAAGCTTTCTTT. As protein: CASSIVPEAKAFF.

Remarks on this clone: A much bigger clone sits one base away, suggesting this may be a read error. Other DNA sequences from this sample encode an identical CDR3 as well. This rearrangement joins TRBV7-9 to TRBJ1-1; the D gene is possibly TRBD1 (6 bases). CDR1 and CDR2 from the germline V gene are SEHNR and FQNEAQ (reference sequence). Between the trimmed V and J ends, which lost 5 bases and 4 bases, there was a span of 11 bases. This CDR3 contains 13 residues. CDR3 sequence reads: CASSTGQFTEAFF. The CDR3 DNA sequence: TGTGCCAGCAGCACCGGACAGTTCACTGAAGCTTTCTTT.

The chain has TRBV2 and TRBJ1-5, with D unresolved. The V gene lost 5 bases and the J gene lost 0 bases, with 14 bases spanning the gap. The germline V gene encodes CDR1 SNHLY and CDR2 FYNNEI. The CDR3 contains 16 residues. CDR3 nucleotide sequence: TGTGCCAGCAGTCCCTTGTCAGGATTTAGCAATCAGCCCCAGCATTTT. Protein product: CASSPLSGFSNQPQHF.

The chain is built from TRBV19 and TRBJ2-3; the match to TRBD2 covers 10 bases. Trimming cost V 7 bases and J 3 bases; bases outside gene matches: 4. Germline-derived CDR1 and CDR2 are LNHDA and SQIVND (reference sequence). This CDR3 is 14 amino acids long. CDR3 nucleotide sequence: TGTGCCAGTAACCCACTAGCGGGAACAGATACGCAGTATTTT. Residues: CASNPLAGTDTQYF.

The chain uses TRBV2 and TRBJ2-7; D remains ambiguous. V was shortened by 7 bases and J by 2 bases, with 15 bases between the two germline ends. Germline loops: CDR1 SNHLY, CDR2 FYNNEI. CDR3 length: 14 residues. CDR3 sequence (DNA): TGTGCCAGCAAGCTTGACGCAAAAACCTACGAGCAGTACTTC. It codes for CASKLDAKTYEQYF.

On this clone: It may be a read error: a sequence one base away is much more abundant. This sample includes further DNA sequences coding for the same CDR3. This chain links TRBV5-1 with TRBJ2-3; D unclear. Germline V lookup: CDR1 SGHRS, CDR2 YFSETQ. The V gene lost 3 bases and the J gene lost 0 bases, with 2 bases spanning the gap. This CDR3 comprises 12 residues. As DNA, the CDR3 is TGCGCCAGCAGCTCCAGCACAGATACGCAGTATTTT. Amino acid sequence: CASSSSTDTQYF. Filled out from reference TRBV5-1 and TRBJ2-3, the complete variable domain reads KAGVTQTPRYLIKTRGQQVTLSCSPISGHRSVSWYQQTPGQGLQFLFEYFSETQRNKGNFPGRFSGRQFSNSRSEMNVSTLELGDSALYLCASSSSTDTQYFGPGTRLTVL.

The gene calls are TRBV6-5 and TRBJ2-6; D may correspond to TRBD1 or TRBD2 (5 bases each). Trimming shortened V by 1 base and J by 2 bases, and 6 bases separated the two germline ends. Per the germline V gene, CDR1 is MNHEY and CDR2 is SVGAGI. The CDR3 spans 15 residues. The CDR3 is CASSYWGTGANVLTF. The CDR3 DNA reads TGTGCCAGCAGTTACTGGGGGACTGGGGCCAACGTCCTGACTTTC.

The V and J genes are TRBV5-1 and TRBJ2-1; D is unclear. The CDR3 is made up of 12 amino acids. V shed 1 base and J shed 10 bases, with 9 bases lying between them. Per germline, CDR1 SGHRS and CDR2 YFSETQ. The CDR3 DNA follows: TGCGCCAGCAGCTTGCAGCTCAAGGAGCAGTTCTTC. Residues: CASSLQLKEQFF.

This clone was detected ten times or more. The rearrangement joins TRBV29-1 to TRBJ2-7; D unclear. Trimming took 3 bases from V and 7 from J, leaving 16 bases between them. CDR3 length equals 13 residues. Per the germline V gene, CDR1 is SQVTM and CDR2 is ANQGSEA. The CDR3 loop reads CSVDVKGTTEQYF. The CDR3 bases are TGCAGCGTTGATGTAAAGGGAACGACGGAGCAGTACTTC.

CDR3 protein: CASSPQPEQYF. CDR3 bases: TGTGCCAGCAGCCCGCAACCAGAGCAGTACTTC. J is TRBJ2-7 and V is TRBV21-1. TRBV21-1 is designated a pseudogene. CDR3 length: 11 amino acids.

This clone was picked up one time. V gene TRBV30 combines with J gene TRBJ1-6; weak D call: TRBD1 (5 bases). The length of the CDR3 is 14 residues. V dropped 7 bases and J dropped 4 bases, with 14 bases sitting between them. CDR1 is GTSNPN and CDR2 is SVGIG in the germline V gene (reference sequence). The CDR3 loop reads CASPGRGYNSPLHF. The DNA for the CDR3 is TGTGCCTCGCCGGGACGGGGTTATAATTCACCCCTCCACTTT.

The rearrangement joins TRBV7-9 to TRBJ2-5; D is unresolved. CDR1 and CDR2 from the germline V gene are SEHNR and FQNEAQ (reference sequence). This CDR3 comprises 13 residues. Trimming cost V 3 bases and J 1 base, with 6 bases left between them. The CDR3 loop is CASSLVGQETQYF. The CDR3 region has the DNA TGTGCCAGCAGCTTGGTAGGCCAAGAGACCCAGTACTTC. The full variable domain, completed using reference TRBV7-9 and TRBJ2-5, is DTGVSQNPRHKITKRGQNVTFRCDPISEHNRLYWYRQTLGQGPEFLTYFQNEAQLEKSRLLSDRFSAERPKGSFSTLEIQRTEQGDSAMYLCASSLVGQETQYFGPGTRLLVL.

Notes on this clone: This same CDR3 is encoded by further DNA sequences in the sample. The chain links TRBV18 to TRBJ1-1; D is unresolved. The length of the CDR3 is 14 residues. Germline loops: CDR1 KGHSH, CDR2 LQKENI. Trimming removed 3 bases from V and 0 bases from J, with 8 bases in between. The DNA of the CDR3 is TGTGCCAGCTCACCCGGCCGAATGAACACTGAAGCTTTCTTT. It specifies CASSPGRMNTEAFF.

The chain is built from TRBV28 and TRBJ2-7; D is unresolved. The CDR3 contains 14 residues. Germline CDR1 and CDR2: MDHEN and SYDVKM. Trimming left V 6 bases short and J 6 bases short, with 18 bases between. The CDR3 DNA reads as TGTGCCAGCAGCACAAAAGCTCCCCAGCGCGAGCAGTACTTC. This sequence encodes CASSTKAPQREQYF.

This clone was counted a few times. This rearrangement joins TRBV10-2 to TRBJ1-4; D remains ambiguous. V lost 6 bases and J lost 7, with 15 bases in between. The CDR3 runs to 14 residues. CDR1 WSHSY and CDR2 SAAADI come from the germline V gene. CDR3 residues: CASRRSLGGEKLFF. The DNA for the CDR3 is TGCGCCAGCAGGCGTAGCCTGGGCGGTGAAAAACTGTTTTTT.

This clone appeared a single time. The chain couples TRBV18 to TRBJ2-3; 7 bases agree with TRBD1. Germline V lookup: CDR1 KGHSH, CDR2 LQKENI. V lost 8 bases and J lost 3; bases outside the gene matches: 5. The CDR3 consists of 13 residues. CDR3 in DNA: TGTGCCAGCGGGACAGCACCGACAGATACGCAGTATTTT. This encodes CASGTAPTDTQYF.

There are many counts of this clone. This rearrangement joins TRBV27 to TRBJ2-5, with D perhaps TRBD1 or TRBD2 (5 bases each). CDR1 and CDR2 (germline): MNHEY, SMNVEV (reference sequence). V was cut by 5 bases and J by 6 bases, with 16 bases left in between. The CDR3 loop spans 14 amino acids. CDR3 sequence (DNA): TGTGCCAGCAGTCTAACTAGGGACGCGAAGACCCAGTACTTC. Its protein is CASSLTRDAKTQYF.

Here the CDR3 DNA reads TGTGCCAGCAGTTACAGGGGCGGGGGGCATGAAAAACTGTTTTTT. Protein sequence: CASSYRGGGHEKLFF. The chain uses TRBV28 and TRBJ1-4; 7 bases line up with TRBD1. Trimming at V came to 4 bases and at J to 6 bases, leaving 8 bases not matched to a gene. The germline V gene encodes CDR1 MDHEN and CDR2 SYDVKM. The CDR3 contains 15 residues.

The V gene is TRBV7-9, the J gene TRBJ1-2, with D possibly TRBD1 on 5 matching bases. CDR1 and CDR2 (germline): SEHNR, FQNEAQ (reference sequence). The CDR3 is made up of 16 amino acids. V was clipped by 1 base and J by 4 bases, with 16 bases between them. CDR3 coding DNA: TGTGCCAGCAGCTTAGGAATTGCAGGGAGTACCTATGGCTACACCTTC. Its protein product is CASSLGIAGSTYGYTF. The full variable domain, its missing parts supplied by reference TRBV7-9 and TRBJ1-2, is DTGVSQNPRHKITKRGQNVTFRCDPISEHNRLYWYRQTLGQGPEFLTYFQNEAQLEKSRLLSDRFSAERPKGSFSTLEIQRTEQGDSAMYLCASSLGIAGSTYGYTFGSGTRLTVV.

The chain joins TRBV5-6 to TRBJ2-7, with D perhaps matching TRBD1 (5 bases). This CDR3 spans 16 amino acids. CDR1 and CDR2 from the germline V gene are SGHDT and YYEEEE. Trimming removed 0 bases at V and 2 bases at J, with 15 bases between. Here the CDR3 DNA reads TGTGCCAGCAGCTTGGTCATTCAGGGTGAAGCCTACGAGCAGTACTTC. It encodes CASSLVIQGEAYEQYF.

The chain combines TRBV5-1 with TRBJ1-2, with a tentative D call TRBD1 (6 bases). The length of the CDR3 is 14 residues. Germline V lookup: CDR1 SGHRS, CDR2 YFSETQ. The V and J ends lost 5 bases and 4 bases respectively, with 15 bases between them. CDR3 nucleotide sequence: TGCGCCAGCAGTAGAAAAGAGGGGGGCTATGGCTACACCTTC. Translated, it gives CASSRKEGGYGYTF. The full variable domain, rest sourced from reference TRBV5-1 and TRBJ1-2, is KAGVTQTPRYLIKTRGQQVTLSCSPISGHRSVSWYQQTPGQGLQFLFEYFSETQRNKGNFPGRFSGRQFSNSRSEMNVSTLELGDSALYLCASSRKEGGYGYTFGSGTRLTVV.

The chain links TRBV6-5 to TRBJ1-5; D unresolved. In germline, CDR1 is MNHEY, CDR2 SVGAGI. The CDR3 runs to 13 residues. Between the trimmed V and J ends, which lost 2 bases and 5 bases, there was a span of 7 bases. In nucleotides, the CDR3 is TGTGCCAGCAGTTACGGTGCAGATCAGCCCCAGCATTTT. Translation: CASSYGADQPQHF.

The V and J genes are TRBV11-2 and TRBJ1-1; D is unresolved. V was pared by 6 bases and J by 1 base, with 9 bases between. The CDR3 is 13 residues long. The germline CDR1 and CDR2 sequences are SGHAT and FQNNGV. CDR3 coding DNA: TGTGCCAGCAGTTTTGCCCCGAACACTGAAGCTTTCTTT. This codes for CASSFAPNTEAFF. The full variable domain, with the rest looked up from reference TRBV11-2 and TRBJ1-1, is EAGVAQSPRYKIIEKRQSVAFWCNPISGHATLYWYQQILGQGPKLLIQFQNNGVVDDSQLPKDRFSAERLKGVDSTLKIQPAKLEDSAVYLCASSFAPNTEAFFGQGTRLTVV.